The 18 T cell receptor beta chains below all came from one sample that was sequenced in a study of T cells in Graves' hyperthyroidism and ophthalmopathy. TCR beta CDR3 regions were amplified from RNA transcripts. When the TCR CDR3 underwent first-round RT-PCR, the HTBI primer set was used. TCRdb fed the multiplex PCR reads into MiXCR, producing one record per CDR3 protein. The table shows some 620,000 distinct CDR3 sequences, with around 15% occurring only once. Sequences were obtained from blood. These receptors all come from a woman in her twenties or thirties with Graves' hyperthyroidism.

For this clonotype: At one boundary the junction diverges from the germline segment, which might be a read error. J is TRBJ2-1 and V is TRBV20-1; no clear D. There are 15 residues in the CDR3. CDR1 and CDR2 from the germline V gene are DFQATT and SNEGSKA (reference sequence). The CDR3 DNA reads TGCAGTGCTAGATTGTTCGGAGCCTCCTACGATGAGCAGTTCTTC. Translation: CSARLFGASYDEQFF.

This clonotype was seen ten or more times. The V call is TRBV29-1, the J call TRBJ2-7; 7 bases agree with TRBD1. Germline V gene data show CDR1 as SQVTM and CDR2 as ANQGSEA. The ends lost 5 bases at V and 2 bases at J; junction bases unmatched: 6. The CDR3 has 13 amino acids. CDR3 amino acids: CSVIRDSTYEQYF. The DNA for the CDR3 is TGCAGCGTTATCCGGGACAGTACCTACGAGCAGTACTTC.

With regard to this clonotype: A much larger clone lies a single base off, so this may be a read error. This chain links TRBV2 with TRBJ1-2, with a possible D match to TRBD1 (6 bases). Trimming took off 11 bases at V and 4 bases at J, with 20 bases between the two ends. CDR3 size: 14 residues. Germline CDR1 SNHLY, CDR2 FYNNEI. DNA for the CDR3: TGTGCCGCATGGGGGTCAGGGGACGTCTATGGCTACACCTTC. Protein sequence: CAAWGSGDVYGYTF.

This clonotype has a handful of counts. This chain links TRBV10-3 with TRBJ1-6; the match to TRBD1 covers 8 bases. The J segment lost 8 bases and the V segment lost 10 bases, leaving 7 bases of the junction unmatched. Looked up from germline, CDR1 is ENHRY and CDR2 is SYGVKD. The CDR3 spans 13 residues. The CDR3 coding sequence is TGTGCCACGAGGGGACAGGTTGATTCACCCCTCCACTTT. This sequence encodes CATRGQVDSPLHF.

This clonotype was observed many times. The chain links TRBV7-2 to TRBJ2-7; TRBD2 matches at 13 bases. V shed 5 bases and J 4 bases; nucleotides not matched to a gene: 5. This CDR3 is 15 amino acids long. Germline V lookup: CDR1 SGHTA, CDR2 FQGNSA. The CDR3 is CASSAGLAGVYEQYF. CDR3 DNA: TGTGCCAGCAGCGCCGGACTAGCGGGAGTGTACGAGCAGTACTTC. Supplemented by reference TRBV7-2 and TRBJ2-7, the full variable domain reads GAGVSQSPSNKVTEKGKDVELRCDPISGHTALYWYRQSLGQGLEFLIYFQGNSAPDKSGLPSDRFSAERTGGSVSTLTIQRTQQEDSAVYLCASSAGLAGVYEQYFGPGTRLTVT.

The rearrangement uses TRBV6-1 and TRBJ1-4; D possibly corresponds to TRBD1 (5 bases). There are 15 residues in the CDR3. Germline CDR1 reads MNHNS; CDR2 reads SASEGT. Trimming removed 0 bases at V and 7 bases at J, with 12 bases between. The DNA of the CDR3 is TGTGCCAGCAGTGAAGCTAGGACAAGGGGTGAAAAACTGTTTTTT. Its translation is CASSEARTRGEKLFF.

CDR3 region: CASSSHQTRSTNEKLFF. For the CDR3, the DNA is TGTGCCAGCAGCTCACATCAAACAAGATCAACTAATGAAAAACTGTTTTTT. V and J are TRBV6-2 or TRBV6-3 and TRBJ1-4; D is ambiguous. CDR3 length equals 17 residues. V was clipped by 6 bases and J by 0 bases, with 17 bases between them. Germline assignment: CDR1 MNHEY and CDR2 SVGEGT.

In its sample, this clonotype was seen many times. V gene TRBV28 combines with J gene TRBJ2-7; D is unresolved. Germline values: CDR1 MDHEN, CDR2 SYDVKM. V lost 6 bases to trimming and J lost 4 bases, with 10 bases between them. There are 12 residues in the CDR3. The DNA for the CDR3 is TGTGCCAGCAGCATAGATTTTTACGAGCAGTACTTC. Protein product: CASSIDFYEQYF.

This clonotype was seen ten or more times. The CDR3 sequence: CASSLDEKLFF. The CDR3 DNA is TGTGCCAGCAGCTTAGATGAAAAACTGTTTTTT. The chain links TRBV7-9 to TRBJ1-4; D gene uncertain. Trimming left V 1 base short and J 6 bases short, with 0 bases between. The CDR3 is made up of 11 amino acids. Looked up from germline, CDR1 is SEHNR and CDR2 is FQNEAQ (reference sequence).

This clonotype has at least ten counts. The chain joins TRBV6-6 to TRBJ1-2, with D possibly being TRBD1 (5 bases). The V gene lost 2 bases and the J gene lost 7 bases, with 14 bases spanning the gap. Germline V gene sequence: CDR1 MNHNY, CDR2 SVGAGI (reference sequence). The CDR3 sequence is 14 residues long. The CDR3 here is CASSYTAGQGGYTF. CDR3 bases: TGTGCCAGCAGTTACACGGCGGGGCAGGGTGGCTACACCTTC.

This clonotype was recorded many times. The rearrangement links TRBV3-1 to TRBJ1-2, with D hard to call. CDR3 size: 14 residues. Germline lookup yields CDR1 LGHDT and CDR2 YNNKEL (reference sequence). Deletions cut 1 base from V and 2 bases from J, with 8 bases between. The CDR3 DNA reads TGTGCCAGCAGCCAAGTAGGGTTGAACTATGGCTACACCTTC. This gives the protein CASSQVGLNYGYTF.

At least ten counts were recorded for this clonotype. This rearrangement joins TRBV11-2 to TRBJ2-3; D not certain. CDR3 length: 17 residues. CDR1 and CDR2 from the germline V gene are SGHAT and FQNNGV. Trimming took 2 bases from V and 0 from J, leaving 15 bases between them. The DNA for the CDR3 is TGTGCCAGCAGCTTAAGTGGTAGGGTGGTTAGCACAGATACGCAGTATTTT. This sequence encodes CASSLSGRVVSTDTQYF.

The sample holds a few counts of this clonotype. The rearrangement links TRBV5-6 to TRBJ2-3; tentative D call: TRBD1 (5 bases). V was pared by 4 bases and J by 5 bases, with 8 bases between. This CDR3 comprises 12 residues. In germline, CDR1 is SGHDT, CDR2 YYEEEE. The CDR3 nucleotides read TGTGCCAGCAGCCGGCAGGGAGATACGCAGTATTTT. This gives the protein CASSRQGDTQYF.

Remarks on this clonotype: Being one base from a much bigger clone, this may be a read error. The J gene is TRBJ1-5, the V gene TRBV2; weak D call: TRBD1 (5 bases). Germline CDR1 reads SNHLY; CDR2 reads FYNNEI. The CDR3 is 14 residues long. The CDR3 loop is CASSGDSSSQPQHF. CDR3 sequence (DNA): TGTGCCAGCAGTGGAGACAGTAGCAGTCAGCCCCAGCATTTT.

This clonotype was counted ten times or more. This chain uses TRBV7-2 with TRBJ1-1, with D possibly matching TRBD1 (5 bases). This CDR3 is built from 12 residues. The germline V gene has CDR1 SGHTA and CDR2 FQGNSA. Trimming cost V 5 bases and J 10 bases, with 14 bases left between them. CDR3 DNA: TGTGCCAGCAGCGTTCCGGGGACCCGAGCTTTCTTT. Its protein is CASSVPGTRAFF.

Concerning this clonotype: Since a much larger clone is just one base distant, this may be a read error. V is TRBV7-3 and J is TRBJ2-7; D may correspond to TRBD1 or TRBD2 (5 bases each). The CDR3 consists of 17 residues. Trimming took 1 base from V and 4 from J, leaving 20 bases between them. CDR1 and CDR2 (germline): SGHTA, FQGTGA. CDR3 in DNA: TGTGCCAGCAGCTTAAACTCTCTCGGGGACGGCCGATACGAGCAGTACTTC. Translating gives CASSLNSLGDGRYEQYF.

The chain combines TRBV2 with TRBJ2-4; D not resolved. V was clipped by 0 bases and J by 1 base, with 7 bases between them. The CDR3 length is 15 residues. Germline CDR1 reads SNHLY; CDR2 reads FYNNEI. CDR3 protein: CASSEAQVAKNIQYF. The DNA for the CDR3 is TGTGCCAGCAGTGAAGCGCAAGTCGCCAAAAACATTCAGTACTTC.

The table lists this clonotype with many counts. The J gene is TRBJ2-7, the V gene TRBV12-3 or TRBV12-4; D not resolved. The CDR3 runs to 13 residues. V was trimmed by 6 bases and J by 6 bases, leaving 15 bases between them. CDR3 DNA: TGTGCCAGCAGCCCTTTGTTGCGGAGCGAGCAGTACTTC. Protein product: CASSPLLRSEQYF.